The T cell receptor beta chain under discussion was sequenced for a study of shared clonotypes between healthy human individuals. This clone has ten or more counts. In the same sample, other DNA sequences code for this CDR3. V was cut by 6 bases and J by 1 base, with 7 bases left in between. The CDR3 is made up of 13 amino acids. In germline, CDR1 is MDHEN, CDR2 SYDVKM. This table comes from immunoSEQ multiplex PCR, and its TCRdb copy is limited to in-frame clones, with some not included. Of 550,000 to 700,000 clones in the sample, about 80% were seen once. The source material was memory CD4+ T cells sorted from blood. Subset meaning: CD45RA-negative fraction. This clonotype originated in a woman aged 25 to 39 in good health. This chain joins TRBV28 and TRBJ1-5, with D maybe TRBD1 (6 bases). The CDR3 here is CASRGGSNQPQHF. The CDR3 region has the DNA TGTGCCAGCAGAGGGGGGAGCAATCAGCCCCAGCATTTT. Full variable domain (missing parts from reference TRBV28 and TRBJ1-5): DVKVTQSSRYLVKRTGEKVFLECVQDMDHENMFWYRQDPGLGLRLIYFSYDVKMKEKGDIPEGYSVSREKKERFSLILESASTNQTSMYLCASRGGSNQPQHFGDGTRLSIL.